This TCR beta chain derives from a study of regulatory T cells in long-lasting Graves disease. There are many counts of this clonotype. Investigators prepared the TCR beta libraries by applying iRepertoire HTBI primers and Arm-PCR of CDR3 regions. TCRdb re-analysed the multiplex PCR reads in MiXCR, keeping a single row per CDR3 protein. Here the sample spans roughly 410,000 distinct CDR3 sequences, about 15% being singletons. Time point meaning: newly diagnosed GD, antithyroid drugs for less than 3 months. The TCR library used RNA extracted from PBMCs. CDR3 size: 14 residues. Germline V gene data show CDR1 as MNHEY and CDR2 as SMNVEV (reference sequence). The J segment lost 6 bases and the V segment lost 7 bases, leaving 9 bases of the junction unmatched. This same sample was also taken into another study, of T cells in Graves' hyperthyroidism and ophthalmopathy.

The rearrangement joins TRBV27 to TRBJ2-5; TRBD1 aligns across 9 bases. The sample here was peripheral blood mononuclear cells (PBMCs), taken at new diagnosis, from a patient treated with antithyroid drugs. The sequence derives from a woman between 35 and 50 years old with Graves disease. Here the CDR3 reads CASKPRGQGKTQYF. The CDR3 coding sequence is TGTGCCAGCAAACCCCGGGGACAGGGAAAGACCCAGTACTTC.